The 25 T cell receptor beta chains given below trace back to one sample, sequenced in a study of beta chain features in type 1 diabetes. Regarding the study as a whole: Shorter TCRB CDR3s, moderately but significantly so, marked every one of the four CD4+ subsets in Type 1 diabetes patients.

These receptors have no known antigen. Sequencing targeted expressed TCRB transcripts, as all isolated RNA had been reverse transcribed. Sequencing was performed with immunoSEQ multiplex PCR; in TCRdb, only in-frame clones are kept and a portion is missing. Seen here are under 850,000 clones, roughly 13% observed once, and the top ten hold less than 0.025%. Sequencing was performed on naive CD4+ T cells from blood. Receptors originate from a man between 18 and 29 years old with type 1 diabetes.

The chain uses TRBV19 and TRBJ2-2, with TRBD2 identical over 8 bases. The CDR3 is 15 amino acids. The V segment lost 7 bases and the J segment 7 bases; nucleotides outside the gene matches: 11. Germline V gives CDR1 LNHDA, CDR2 SQIVND (reference sequence). CDR3: CASTQRGPLFGELFF. CDR3 DNA sequence: TGTGCCAGTACTCAGCGGGGGCCCCTTTTCGGGGAGCTGTTTTTT.

V is TRBV4-1 and J is TRBJ1-2; possible D gene TRBD1, 6 bases. Trimming left V 3 bases short and J 5 bases short, with 13 bases between. This CDR3 comprises 14 residues. Germline assignment: CDR1 MGHRA and CDR2 YSYEKL. The CDR3: CASSQLQGVYGYTF. For the CDR3, the DNA is TGCGCCAGCAGCCAGCTACAGGGAGTTTATGGCTACACCTTC.

For this clone: The same CDR3 is also encoded by other DNA sequences in this sample. This rearrangement joins TRBV7-6 to TRBJ2-2, with 8 bases lining up with TRBD1. J lost 1 base, V lost 1 base, and 2 bases had no gene match. This CDR3 has 16 amino acids. Germline values: CDR1 SGHVS, CDR2 FNYEAQ. DNA for the CDR3: TGTGCCAGCAGCTTAGTAGGGACAGGGAACACCGGGGAGCTGTTTTTT. It yields the protein CASSLVGTGNTGELFF.

The V and J genes are TRBV7-9 and TRBJ1-6; the D gene is possibly TRBD1 (5 bases). V was trimmed by 8 bases and J by 4 bases, leaving 12 bases between them. The CDR3 is made up of 14 amino acids. Germline V lookup: CDR1 SEHNR, CDR2 FQNEAQ (reference sequence). For the CDR3, the DNA is TGTGCCAGCCGGGACGGGACGTATAATTCACCCCTCCACTTT. Protein sequence: CASRDGTYNSPLHF.

In its sample, this clone was seen a few times. The genes are TRBV7-9 and TRBJ1-1; TRBD1 matches at 8 bases. Germline assignment: CDR1 SEHNR and CDR2 FQNEAQ (reference sequence). The CDR3 runs to 15 residues. With 5 bases clipped from V and 0 bases from J, the junction kept 5 bases outside the gene matches. CDR3 coding DNA: TGTGCCAGCAGCCACGGACAGGGAGTGAACACTGAAGCTTTCTTT. Translated: CASSHGQGVNTEAFF. The full variable domain, with the rest looked up from reference TRBV7-9 and TRBJ1-1, is DTGVSQNPRHKITKRGQNVTFRCDPISEHNRLYWYRQTLGQGPEFLTYFQNEAQLEKSRLLSDRFSAERPKGSFSTLEIQRTEQGDSAMYLCASSHGQGVNTEAFFGQGTRLTVV.

The chain employs TRBV28 and TRBJ2-2; TRBD2 is a possible D gene (5 bases). The CDR3 spans 12 residues. Trimming took 6 bases from V and 7 from J, leaving 9 bases between them. Per germline, CDR1 MDHEN and CDR2 SYDVKM. This CDR3 is CASREGHGELFF. The CDR3 nucleotides read TGTGCCAGCAGAGAGGGTCACGGGGAGCTGTTTTTT.

The chain joins TRBV9 to TRBJ2-7; D unresolved. CDR3 length equals 12 residues. V was shortened by 4 bases and J by 1 base, with 6 bases between the two germline ends. From germline, CDR1 is SGDLS and CDR2 YYNGEE. The CDR3 region is CASSRESYEQYF. CDR3 DNA: TGTGCCAGCAGCCGCGAATCCTACGAGCAGTACTTC. Full variable domain (missing parts from reference TRBV9 and TRBJ2-7): DSGVTQTPKHLITATGQRVTLRCSPRSGDLSVYWYQQSLDQGLQFLIQYYNGEERAKGNILERFSAQQFPDLHSELNLSSLELGDSALYFCASSRESYEQYFGPGTRLTVT.

The chain carries TRBV30 and TRBJ1-2; tentative D call: TRBD1 (5 bases). Germline assignment: CDR1 GTSNPN and CDR2 SVGIG (reference sequence). The length of the CDR3 is 11 residues. Trimming pared 7 bases from V and 2 bases from J, leaving 8 bases between. CDR3 DNA: TGTGCCTTCGGGGGGAACTATGGCTACACCTTC. Its protein is CAFGGNYGYTF.

The chain links TRBV19 to TRBJ2-3; TRBD2 matches 8 bases. Germline V CDR1 and CDR2: LNHDA, SQIVND (reference sequence). The CDR3 sequence is 13 residues long. Trimming took 9 bases from V and 2 from J; bases not matched to a gene: 4. In DNA form, the CDR3 reads TGTGCCAGCGTAGCGGGGTCCACAGATACGCAGTATTTT. As protein: CASVAGSTDTQYF.

This clone came up a few times. The chain combines TRBV4-1 with TRBJ2-3; either TRBD1 or TRBD2 may supply D (5 bases each). Germline V CDR1 and CDR2: MGHRA, YSYEKL. The CDR3 extends over 15 amino acids. The germline V and J ends were trimmed by 0 bases and 4 bases, with 11 bases remaining between them. CDR3 in amino acids: CASSQEGRLPDTQYF. DNA of the CDR3: TGCGCCAGCAGCCAAGAGGGACGCCTCCCAGATACGCAGTATTTT.

The V call is TRBV7-9, the J call TRBJ2-1; D remains unclear. V was pared by 3 bases and J by 2 bases, with 11 bases between. There are 15 residues in the CDR3. Germline V gene sequence: CDR1 SEHNR, CDR2 FQNEAQ (reference sequence). CDR3 residues: CASSFSGPTYNEQFF. CDR3 DNA sequence: TGTGCCAGCAGCTTCTCAGGACCCACCTACAATGAGCAGTTCTTC.

V is TRBV29-1 and J is TRBJ2-1; no definite D call. The V gene lost 4 bases and the J gene lost 2 bases, with 9 bases spanning the gap. CDR1 and CDR2 (germline): SQVTM, ANQGSEA. The CDR3 spans 13 residues. CDR3 bases: TGCAGCGTTGCCCTTGGTACCTACAATGAGCAGTTCTTC. Amino acids: CSVALGTYNEQFF.

This clone has only a few counts. Other DNA sequences from this sample encode an identical CDR3 as well. The chain recombines TRBV7-2 with TRBJ2-5; D may match TRBD1 or TRBD2 (6 bases each). From germline, CDR1 is SGHTA and CDR2 FQGNSA. The CDR3 totals 16 residues. The V and J ends lost 7 bases and 7 bases respectively, with 25 bases between them. The CDR3 bases are TGTGCCAGCAACCCACAGGGACGGGGGCCAGGGGTGACCCAGTACTTC. This gives the protein CASNPQGRGPGVTQYF.

The chain carries TRBV20-1 and TRBJ1-1; D uncertain. CDR1 and CDR2 (germline): DFQATT, SNEGSKA (reference sequence). V lost 5 bases and J lost 6, with 10 bases in between. CDR3 length equals 11 residues. The CDR3 reads CSAHEWPEAFF. The CDR3 DNA follows: TGCAGTGCTCACGAATGGCCTGAAGCTTTCTTT.

The chain recombines TRBV10-3 with TRBJ1-2; 9 nucleotides match TRBD1. CDR1 ENHRY and CDR2 SYGVKD come from the germline V gene. Trimming at V came to 3 bases and at J to 5 bases, leaving 4 bases not matched to a gene. The CDR3 runs 14 residues. CDR3 loop: CAISEDGQGYGYTF. DNA for the CDR3: TGTGCCATCAGTGAAGACGGACAGGGGTATGGCTACACCTTC.

The J gene is TRBJ1-6, the V gene TRBV10-3; 11 bases match TRBD1. V was clipped by 8 bases and J by 5 bases; unmatched bases: 5. The CDR3 totals 15 residues. From germline, CDR1 is ENHRY and CDR2 SYGVKD. CDR3 DNA: TGTGCCATCGGAAGGGGACAGGGGGATAATTCACCCCTCCACTTT. As protein: CAIGRGQGDNSPLHF.

This clone was seen a handful of times. The rearrangement links TRBV19 to TRBJ1-3; a weak D match, TRBD1 (6 bases). There are 15 residues in the CDR3. Germline V gives CDR1 LNHDA, CDR2 SQIVND (reference sequence). V lost 5 bases and J 0 bases, leaving 11 bases between the germline ends. DNA for the CDR3: TGTGCCAGTAGTCCACAGGGTAACTCTGGAAACACCATATATTTT. Translated: CASSPQGNSGNTIYF.

There are a few counts of this clone. The chain is built from TRBV4-1 and TRBJ1-6; D ambiguous. The CDR3 is 13 residues long. Germline CDR1 is MGHRA and CDR2 is YSYEKL. With 4 bases removed from V and 13 bases from J, the gap between germline ends came to 14 bases. The CDR3 DNA is TGCGCCAGCAGCCCCCAGTCCGGGAGCCCCCTCCACTTT. This encodes CASSPQSGSPLHF.

The gene calls are TRBV2 and TRBJ2-5; 11 bases agree with TRBD2. Germline values: CDR1 SNHLY, CDR2 FYNNEI. This CDR3 has 15 amino acids. Trimming took 8 bases from V and 7 from J; bases not matched to a gene: 12. CDR3 region: CASSGTSGGLGTQYF. The DNA for the CDR3 is TGTGCCAGCTCCGGGACTAGCGGTGGCCTAGGGACCCAGTACTTC.

The rearrangement links TRBV18 to TRBJ2-5; 7 positions agree with TRBD1. Germline CDR1 is KGHSH and CDR2 is LQKENI. J lost 4 bases, V lost 4 bases, and 3 bases had no gene match. The CDR3 covers 13 residues. As DNA, the CDR3 is TGTGCCAGCTCACAGGGACAGTCAGAGACCCAGTACTTC. This codes for CASSQGQSETQYF.

This clone was observed a few times. J is TRBJ2-3 and V is TRBV5-1; TRBD1 aligns across 10 bases. This CDR3 is 15 amino acids long. Losses at the gene ends were 4 bases for V and 0 bases for J; bases not matched to a gene: 2. CDR1 SGHRS and CDR2 YFSETQ come from the germline V gene. The CDR3 region has the DNA TGCGCCAGCAGCCAGGGACAGGGGAGCACAGATACGCAGTATTTT. Translated: CASSQGQGSTDTQYF.

The genes are TRBV10-3 and TRBJ2-5; 8 bases agree with TRBD2. The CDR3 extends over 13 amino acids. The V and J ends lost 10 bases and 4 bases, in that order; junction bases with no gene match: 8. Germline CDR1 reads ENHRY; CDR2 reads SYGVKD. The CDR3 DNA sequence: TGTGCCACCGCGGGGGGAGGCGGAGAGACCCAGTACTTC. This encodes CATAGGGGETQYF.

This chain uses TRBV21-1 with TRBJ2-5; TRBD1, the D gene given by the table, was not confirmed from the DNA. TRBV21-1 is shown as a pseudogene. This CDR3 is 15 amino acids long. CDR3 sequence: CASSAGTATQETQYF. CDR3 DNA: TGTGCCAGCAGCGCCGGGACAGCAACCCAAGAGACCCAGTACTTC.

The rearrangement links TRBV7-2 to TRBJ2-1; 7 bases agree with TRBD2. Germline CDR1 SGHTA, CDR2 FQGNSA. CDR3 length: 14 amino acids. V was clipped by 7 bases and J by 0 bases; unmatched bases: 3. This chain's CDR3 is CASTRGSSYNEQFF. CDR3 DNA sequence: TGTGCCAGCACGCGCGGGAGCTCCTACAATGAGCAGTTCTTC. Full variable domain (rest looked up from reference TRBV7-2 and TRBJ2-1): GAGVSQSPSNKVTEKGKDVELRCDPISGHTALYWYRQSLGQGLEFLIYFQGNSAPDKSGLPSDRFSAERTGGSVSTLTIQRTQQEDSAVYLCASTRGSSYNEQFFGPGTRLTVL.

V and J are TRBV10-3 and TRBJ1-5; TRBD1 matches 8 bases. Germline loops: CDR1 ENHRY, CDR2 SYGVKD. The V segment lost 3 bases and the J segment 2 bases; nucleotides outside the gene matches: 6. CDR3 size: 16 residues. The CDR3 loop reads CAISDSGGRGNQPQHF. In DNA, the CDR3 is TGTGCCATCAGTGATTCAGGGGGCCGGGGCAATCAGCCCCAGCATTTT.